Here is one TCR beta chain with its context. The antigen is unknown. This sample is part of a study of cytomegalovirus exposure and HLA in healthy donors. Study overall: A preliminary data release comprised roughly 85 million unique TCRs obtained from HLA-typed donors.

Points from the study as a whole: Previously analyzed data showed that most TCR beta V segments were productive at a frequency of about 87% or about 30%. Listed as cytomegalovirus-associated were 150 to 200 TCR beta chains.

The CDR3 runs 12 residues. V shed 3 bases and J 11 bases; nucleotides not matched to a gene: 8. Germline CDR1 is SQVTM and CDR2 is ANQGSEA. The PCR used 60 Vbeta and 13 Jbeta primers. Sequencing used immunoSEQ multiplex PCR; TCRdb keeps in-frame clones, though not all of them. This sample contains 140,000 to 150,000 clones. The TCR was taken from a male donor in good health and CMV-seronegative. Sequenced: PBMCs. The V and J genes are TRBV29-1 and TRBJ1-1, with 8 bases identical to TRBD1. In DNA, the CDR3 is TGCAGCGTTGATCGGGGAAGACAGGGGGCTTTCTTT. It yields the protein CSVDRGRQGAFF. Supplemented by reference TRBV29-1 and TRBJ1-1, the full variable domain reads SAVISQKPSRDICQRGTSLTIQCQVDSQVTMMFWYRQQPGQSLTLIATANQGSEATYESGFVIDKFPISRPNLTFSTLTVSNMSPEDSSIYLCSVDRGRQGAFFGQGTRLTVV.